These 24 T cell receptor beta chains were all obtained from the same sample, sequenced in a study of PD-L1 blockade in urothelial cancer. Sequenced by immunoSEQ multiplex PCR; TCRdb stores in-frame clones only, minus some. The data contain 100,000 to 150,000 clones, about 82% of them singletons. The time point is: peripheral blood 6 weeks after treatment start. This specimen was PBMCs, taken around atezolizumab (anti-PD-L1) treatment. Source of these receptors: a man aged 50-59 years with urothelial cancer.

This clone was counted only a few times. The rearrangement links TRBV15 to TRBJ2-4; TRBD1 agrees at 9 bases. The junction had 4 bases not matched to a gene; V was cut back by 5 bases and J by 8 bases. The CDR3 totals 13 residues. CDR1 is LNHNV and CDR2 is YYDKDF in the germline V gene (reference sequence). The CDR3: CATSGQGIHIQYF. As DNA, the CDR3 is TGTGCCACCAGCGGACAGGGGATTCACATTCAGTACTTC.

The V gene is TRBV5-6, the J gene TRBJ2-2; D may be TRBD2 (6 bases). The germline V gene has CDR1 SGHDT and CDR2 YYEEEE. Deletions cut 2 bases from V and 4 bases from J, with 12 bases between. This CDR3 has 15 amino acids. DNA of the CDR3: TGTGCCAGCAGCTTCCTGGCGGGGAGCACCGGGGAGCTGTTTTTT. It translates to CASSFLAGSTGELFF. Together with reference TRBV5-6 and TRBJ2-2, the CDR3 gives the full variable domain: DAGVTQSPTHLIKTRGQQVTLRCSPKSGHDTVSWYQQALGQGPQFIFQYYEEEERQRGNFPDRFSGHQFPNYSSELNVNALLLGDSALYLCASSFLAGSTGELFFGEGSRLTVL.

This chain connects TRBV4-2 to TRBJ2-7, with TRBD2 identical over 9 bases. The CDR3 runs to 14 residues. J was trimmed by 7 bases and V by 2 bases; bases with no gene match: 6. CDR1 and CDR2 from the germline V gene are LGHNA and YNFKEQ. The chain's CDR3 is CASSQHEAGGEQYF. The CDR3, as DNA: TGTGCCAGCAGCCAACATGAAGCGGGGGGTGAGCAGTACTTC.

The rearrangement links TRBV5-8 to TRBJ2-2; 7 bases agree with TRBD1. Germline assignment: CDR1 SGHTS and CDR2 YDEGEE. V dropped 3 bases and J dropped 2; count of bases not matched to a gene: 4. This CDR3 comprises 15 residues. The CDR3 nucleotides are TGTGCCAGCAGCTGGGACAGACTCAACACCGGGGAGCTGTTTTTT. Translated: CASSWDRLNTGELFF.

The chain links TRBV9 to TRBJ2-1; D uncertain. The CDR3 loop spans 12 amino acids. V lost 4 bases, J lost 7 bases, and 9 bases lay in between. Germline values: CDR1 SGDLS, CDR2 YYNGEE. Written as DNA, the CDR3 is TGTGCCAGCAGCCCCTTGAGTAATGAGCAGTTCTTC. This codes for CASSPLSNEQFF.

The rearrangement joins TRBV6-1 to TRBJ2-7, with D possibly being TRBD2 (6 bases). This CDR3 comprises 16 residues. CDR1 is MNHNS, CDR2 SASEGT, per germline. Trimming left V 4 bases short and J 0 bases short, with 16 bases between. The CDR3 coding sequence is TGTGCCAGCAGTGTAAGAGCGGAGGGGAACTCCTACGAGCAGTACTTC. Translation gives CASSVRAEGNSYEQYF.

The V call is TRBV28, the J call TRBJ1-4; 7 positions agree with TRBD1. V was pared by 6 bases and J by 3 bases, with 13 bases of the junction left unmatched. Germline V gene lookup returns CDR1 MDHEN and CDR2 SYDVKM. The CDR3 has 17 residues. CDR3 sequence reads: CASSGQAYGIPNEKLFF. The CDR3 DNA sequence: TGTGCCAGCAGCGGACAGGCCTACGGGATCCCTAATGAAAAACTGTTTTTT.

V gene TRBV5-1 combines with J gene TRBJ2-5; weak D call: TRBD2 (6 bases). The CDR3 consists of 11 residues. The V gene's germline CDR1 is SGHRS and CDR2 YFSETQ. The V and J ends lost 4 bases and 10 bases respectively, with 11 bases between them. CDR3 loop: CASSEGGDQYF. The CDR3 DNA reads as TGCGCCAGCAGCGAGGGAGGAGACCAGTACTTC.

This chain uses TRBV7-3 with TRBJ2-7; TRBD1 agrees at 12 bases. The V gene end was trimmed by 5 bases and the J gene end by 4 bases; junction bases not matched to a gene: 6. CDR3 length: 15 residues. In germline, CDR1 is SGHTA, CDR2 FQGTGA. DNA for the CDR3: TGTGCCAGCAGCGCACAGGGACAGGGGGCGTACGAGCAGTACTTC. Encoded protein: CASSAQGQGAYEQYF.

This clone was seen only once. The chain uses TRBV30 and TRBJ1-4; 9 bases match TRBD1. The length of the CDR3 is 13 residues. The junction had 3 bases not matched to a gene; V was cut back by 4 bases and J by 6 bases. Germline V gives CDR1 GTSNPN, CDR2 SVGIG (reference sequence). CDR3 coding DNA: TGTGCCTGGAAGTGGGACAGGGATGAAAAACTGTTTTTT. As protein: CAWKWDRDEKLFF.

The chain has TRBV5-5 and TRBJ2-5; a possible D gene is TRBD2 (6 bases). Germline CDR1 reads SGHKS; CDR2 reads YYEKEE (reference sequence). V lost 5 bases and J 4 bases, leaving 18 bases between the germline ends. The CDR3 is 15 amino acids. The CDR3 coding sequence is TGTGCCAGCAGTCCTCAGGTCTCGCGGGGAGAGACCCAGTACTTC. This encodes CASSPQVSRGETQYF.

This rearrangement joins TRBV19 to TRBJ1-5, with a possible D match to TRBD1 (6 bases). Trimming cost V 4 bases and J 0 bases, with 13 bases left between them. The CDR3 covers 16 residues. Germline CDR1 LNHDA, CDR2 SQIVND (reference sequence). The CDR3 DNA follows: TGTGCCAGTAGTACTGGGGGCGGGTATAGCAATCAGCCCCAGCATTTT. Amino acid sequence: CASSTGGGYSNQPQHF.

The chain links TRBV5-5 to TRBJ2-5, with 10 bases lining up with TRBD1. The ends lost 2 bases at V and 2 bases at J; junction bases unmatched: 3. The CDR3 has 15 residues. Germline-derived CDR1 and CDR2 are SGHKS and YYEKEE (reference sequence). This chain's CDR3 is CASSFPGQGQETQYF. The CDR3, as DNA: TGTGCCAGCAGCTTCCCGGGACAGGGGCAAGAGACCCAGTACTTC. Complete variable domain (other parts from reference TRBV5-5 and TRBJ2-5): DAGVTQSPTHLIKTRGQQVTLRCSPISGHKSVSWYQQVLGQGPQFIFQYYEKEERGRGNFPDRFSARQFPNYSSELNVNALLLGDSALYLCASSFPGQGQETQYFGPGTRLLVL.

This clone was recorded only once. The chain has TRBV30 and TRBJ2-7, with 11 bases that match TRBD1. The ends lost 7 bases at V and 2 bases at J; junction bases unmatched: 7. CDR3 length: 14 residues. Germline CDR1 GTSNPN, CDR2 SVGIG (reference sequence). CDR3 loop: CASSRDRGTYEQYF. CDR3 coding DNA: TGTGCCTCTTCCCGGGACAGGGGGACCTACGAGCAGTACTTC.

CDR3 DNA: TGTGCCAGCAGCAAAGGTGCTAGCGATAGCACAGATACGCAGTATTTT. This gives the protein CASSKGASDSTDTQYF. V is TRBV9 and J is TRBJ2-3, with D tentatively TRBD2 (6 bases). Deletions cut 4 bases from V and 0 bases from J, with 15 bases between. Germline V lookup: CDR1 SGDLS, CDR2 YYNGEE. The CDR3 totals 16 residues.

This clone rates as medium-sized. The chain joins TRBV9 to TRBJ2-2; 10 bases match TRBD2. V gave up 2 bases and J gave up 6 bases; unmatched junction bases: 7. CDR3 length: 16 amino acids. Germline V gene data show CDR1 as SGDLS and CDR2 as YYNGEE. CDR3 DNA: TGTGCCAGCAGCGTGTCTAGCGGGAGAATTCCCGGGGAGCTGTTTTTT. It yields the protein CASSVSSGRIPGELFF.

The chain couples TRBV4-1 to TRBJ2-1; 13 positions match TRBD2. Unmatched junction bases numbered 8, after V lost 8 bases and J lost 1 base. In germline, CDR1 is MGHRA, CDR2 YSYEKL. This CDR3 comprises 17 residues. CDR3 sequence (DNA): TGCGCCAGCCGGAGGACTAGCGGGAGACAATCCTACAATGAGCAGTTCTTC. As protein: CASRRTSGRQSYNEQFF.

This sequence joins TRBV7-9 and TRBJ2-2, with TRBD1 matching 8 bases. This CDR3 contains 15 residues. The trim removed 3 bases at V and 4 bases at J, leaving 4 bases unmatched. Germline CDR1 and CDR2: SEHNR and FQNEAQ (reference sequence). CDR3: CASSFRQGITGELFF. The CDR3 bases are TGTGCCAGCAGCTTTAGACAGGGGATCACCGGGGAGCTGTTTTTT.

V gene TRBV28 combines with J gene TRBJ2-7; 7 bases are shared with TRBD1. Unmatched junction bases numbered 9, after V lost 4 bases and J lost 3 bases. The CDR3 is 15 amino acids. From germline, CDR1 is MDHEN and CDR2 SYDVKM. This CDR3 reads CASSSPGRGRYEQYF. DNA for the CDR3: TGTGCCAGCAGTTCCCCGGGTAGGGGGCGCTACGAGCAGTACTTC.

The V gene is TRBV27, the J gene TRBJ1-3; D gene unclear. The V gene lost 3 bases and the J gene lost 0 bases, with 15 bases spanning the gap. Germline values: CDR1 MNHEY, CDR2 SMNVEV (reference sequence). CDR3 length: 17 residues. The CDR3 is CASSLSGVLLSGNTIYF. For the CDR3, the DNA is TGTGCCAGCAGTTTGTCCGGGGTCCTCCTCTCTGGAAACACCATATATTTT.

The chain is built from TRBV30 and TRBJ1-5; 7 bases fit TRBD1. CDR1 GTSNPN and CDR2 SVGIG come from the germline V gene (reference sequence). Trimming at V came to 0 bases and at J to 7 bases, leaving 3 bases not matched to a gene. The CDR3 covers 13 residues. CDR3 protein: CAWSVTGVQPQHF. In DNA, the CDR3 is TGTGCCTGGAGTGTCACAGGGGTGCAGCCCCAGCATTTT.

Concerning this clone itself: One junction end disagrees with the germline gene, perhaps due to a read error. The chain uses TRBV7-7 and TRBJ2-3; perhaps TRBD1 as D (6 bases). CDR1 and CDR2 from the germline V gene are SSHAT and FNYEAQ (reference sequence). The CDR3 spans 14 residues. CDR3 bases: TGTGCTAGCAGCCAGAACACGGGACAAAATACGCAGTATTTT. Its protein is CASSQNTGQNTQYF.

The V gene is TRBV5-1, the J gene TRBJ2-5, with D maybe TRBD1 (6 bases). The ends were cut back, 2 bases at V and 5 bases at J, with 13 bases in the middle. CDR1 SGHRS and CDR2 YFSETQ come from the germline V gene. The CDR3 runs 14 residues. Written as DNA, the CDR3 is TGCGCCAGCAGCTTCCAGGGGACGAGGGAGACCCAGTACTTC. This sequence encodes CASSFQGTRETQYF.

The rearrangement links TRBV7-9 to TRBJ2-3; 9 nucleotides line up with TRBD2. After removal of 3 bases from V and 0 bases from J, the junction contained 4 bases not matched to a gene. The CDR3 is 16 residues long. Germline V gene lookup returns CDR1 SEHNR and CDR2 FQNEAQ (reference sequence). The CDR3 coding sequence is TGTGCCAGCAGCTTTTTTAGCGGGAGTAGCACAGATACGCAGTATTTT. Protein: CASSFFSGSSTDTQYF.